This TCR beta chain was profiled in a study of T-cell reconstitution after alpha-beta-depleted transplantation in children (dated by TCRdb to about 2016). For the study in its entirety: The study quantitatively tracked T-cell immune reconstitution after TCRalphabeta/CD19-depleted allogeneic hematopoietic cell transplantation in children using TCR repertoire profiling.

Explained via the paper, the treatment or condition label denotes: allogeneic hematopoietic cell transplantation with graft depleted of TCRalphabeta T cells and CD19 B cells. Transplant recipients were children who received TCRalphabeta/CD19-depleted allogeneic hematopoietic cell grafts. As concerns this clonotype: There is no known antigen for this receptor. One junction end does not reproduce the germline sequence, and a read error may be involved.

The paper's findings and limits, for the study overall: Hyperexpanded clone frequencies declined over subsequent months; after one year, T-cell counts and TCRbeta diversity were mostly attributed to newly produced T cells. In some patients, the high TCRbeta diversity seen at day 60 was put down to recipient T cells and intrathymic progenitors that had survived conditioning. About two months after transplant, the apparently early recovery of alphabetaT-cell counts reportedly depended on just several hundred clones that had expanded rapidly and came from non-depleted graft cells.

Receptor libraries were prepared by PCR. The reads were generated on an Illumina HiSeq 2500. TCR libraries were prepared with molecular barcoding, using unique molecular identifiers to normalize TCRbeta repertoire quantification. The public reads were reanalyzed by TCRdb: fastp trimming at Q25, MiXCR alignment, in-frame beta chains only. Each entry is one CDR3 protein sequence, shown with its most common DNA and genes. Here the sample has approximately 520,000 distinct CDR3 sequences; about an eighth occur a single time. The top ten constitute 14% of the sample. The sequence derives from a female patient aged 2-10 years who had a stem cell transplant for aplastic anemia, so the T cells may come from the graft donor. Sequencing used PBMCs, mostly from graft donor cells, obtained 180 days after TCRalphabeta/CD19-depleted stem cell transplant.

The CDR3: CAGSHGKEQYF. The base sequence is TGCGCCGGCAGCCATGGCAAGGAGCAGTACTTC. The chain is made from TRBV4-1 and TRBJ2-5; no D gene call is confident. Including cysteine and phenylalanine, the CDR3 has 11 amino acids. CDR3 DNA is the only sequence kept; it has 33 bases, read in frame from the first base. Based on the germline V gene, the CDR1 and CDR2 sequences are MGHRA and YSYEKL.